The 31 T cell receptor beta chains in this list originate from one sample, sequenced in a study of glioma-infiltrating T cells. Amplification of TCR alpha and beta CDR3 regions from RNA used iRepertoire nested multiplex PCR. TCRdb passed the multiplex PCR reads through MiXCR, listing each CDR3 protein once. This repertoire shows approximately 400,000 distinct CDR3 sequences, 41% found once; its top ten account for approximately 12%. Sequenced: glioma tissue, nonneoplastic brain tissue, or PBMCs (not recorded which). The receptors here all came from a human donor with low-grade glioma or glioblastoma, undergoing nonglioma brain surgery, or in good health (not recorded which).

The gene calls are TRBV3-1 and TRBJ2-1; possibly TRBD2 for D (5 bases). Trimming pared 4 bases from V and 0 bases from J, leaving 10 bases between. The V gene's germline CDR1 is LGHDT and CDR2 YNNKEL (reference sequence). This CDR3 region has 15 residues. CDR3 DNA sequence: TGTGCCAGCAGCCGTAGCGTCAACTCCTACAATGAGCAGTTCTTC. It is translated as CASSRSVNSYNEQFF.

About this clonotype: A much larger clone differs from this one at a single base, so this may be a read error. V usage is TRBV29-1 and J usage is TRBJ1-1; no clear D. From germline, CDR1 is SQVTM and CDR2 ANQGSEA. The length of the CDR3 is 11 residues. The CDR3 DNA reads as TGCAGCATTACAATGAACACTGAAGCTTCCTTT. It translates to CSITMNTEASF. Full variable domain (rest looked up from reference TRBV29-1 and TRBJ1-1): SAVISQKPSRDICQRGTSLTIQCQVDSQVTMMFWYRQQPGQSLTLIATANQGSEATYESGFVIDKFPISRPNLTFSTLTVSNMSPEDSSIYLCSITMNTEASFGQGTRLTVV.

There are a few counts of this clonotype. The rearrangement joins TRBV6-2 or TRBV6-3 to TRBJ2-1; 9 bases line up with TRBD2. The germline V gene encodes CDR1 MNHEY and CDR2 SVGEGT. The CDR3 contains 15 residues. J gave up 8 bases and V 3 bases, and 8 bases lay outside the gene matches. The CDR3 DNA is TGTGCCAGCAGTTATGCGGGAGGGGTCATTGATGAGCAGTTCTTC. It encodes CASSYAGGVIDEQFF.

This clonotype was picked up many times. The V call is TRBV7-2, the J call TRBJ2-3, with D hard to call. Germline values: CDR1 SGHTA, CDR2 FQGNSA. This CDR3 spans 13 amino acids. V was clipped by 5 bases and J by 4 bases, with 10 bases between them. DNA of the CDR3: TGTGCCAGCAGCCCACCCTCGGCAGATACGCAGTATTTT. It encodes CASSPPSADTQYF.

In this sample, this clonotype turned up many times. DNA of the CDR3: TGTGCCAGCAGTGGGACAGGGGAGAACACTGAAGCTTTCTTT. Its protein is CASSGTGENTEAFF. This chain joins TRBV25-1 and TRBJ1-1, with 9 bases aligning to TRBD1. The length of the CDR3 is 14 residues. The J segment lost 1 base and the V segment lost 4 bases, leaving 1 base of the junction unmatched. Germline values: CDR1 MGHDK, CDR2 SYGVNS. Complete variable domain (other parts from reference TRBV25-1 and TRBJ1-1): EADIYQTPRYLVIGTGKKITLECSQTMGHDKMYWYQQDPGMELHLIHYSYGVNSTEKGDLSSESTVSRIRTEHFPLTLESARPSHTSQYLCASSGTGENTEAFFGQGTRLTVV.

This clonotype was recorded a few times. This chain links TRBV28 with TRBJ2-2; 10 bases align to TRBD1. The CDR3 runs 15 residues. The germline V gene has CDR1 MDHEN and CDR2 SYDVKM. V lost 5 bases, J lost 5 bases, and 5 bases stayed unmatched. This CDR3 reads CASSADRGLTGELFF. The CDR3, as DNA: TGTGCCAGCAGTGCCGACAGGGGGCTTACCGGGGAGCTGTTTTTT.

This clonotype was picked up a small number of times. The gene calls are TRBV10-3 and TRBJ2-3; D is ambiguous. From germline, CDR1 is ENHRY and CDR2 SYGVKD. V was cut by 5 bases and J by 2 bases, with 5 bases left in between. The length of the CDR3 is 12 residues. DNA of the CDR3: TGTGCCATCAGTCCTACCACAGATACGCAGTATTTT. Its translation: CAISPTTDTQYF.

As regards this clonotype: Just one base apart from a much larger clone, this may be a read error. This rearrangement joins TRBV2 to TRBJ1-6, with D possibly matching TRBD1 (5 bases). The length of the CDR3 is 13 residues. The germline gives CDR1 SNHLY, CDR2 FYNNEI. In DNA, the CDR3 is TGTGCCAGCACGGGACCCGGAGATTCACCCCCCCACTTT. As protein: CASTGPGDSPPHF.

In its sample, this clonotype was seen many times. The rearrangement links TRBV27 to TRBJ2-1; tentatively, D is TRBD1 or TRBD2 (5 bases each). The CDR3 totals 13 residues. CDR1 is MNHEY, CDR2 SMNVEV, per germline (reference sequence). Trimming cost V 5 bases and J 7 bases, with 12 bases left between them. Here the CDR3 reads CASSVGVGNEQFF. As DNA, the CDR3 is TGTGCCAGCAGTGTGGGGGTCGGGAATGAGCAGTTCTTC.

This clonotype was recorded many times. The DNA of the CDR3 is TGTGCCATTCACACCAGGGATAGCAATCAGCCCCAGCATTTT. Protein sequence: CAIHTRDSNQPQHF. V gene TRBV25-1 combines with J gene TRBJ1-5; D possibly corresponds to TRBD1 (5 bases). The ends were cut back, 10 bases at V and 0 bases at J, with 13 bases in the middle. The V gene's germline CDR1 is MGHDK and CDR2 SYGVNS. The CDR3 is 14 residues long.

This rearrangement joins TRBV12-3 or TRBV12-4 to TRBJ1-5; D gene unclear. Trimming took 6 bases from V and 1 from J, leaving 7 bases between them. The CDR3 has 13 amino acids. CDR3 nucleotide sequence: TGTGCCAGCAGATCGAAAAGCAATCAGCCCCAGCATTTT. Translating it yields CASRSKSNQPQHF.

This clonotype was observed once. The chain carries TRBV19 and TRBJ1-1; D uncertain. This CDR3 has 14 residues. V lost 1 base and J 3 bases, leaving 9 bases between the germline ends. Germline V CDR1 and CDR2: LNHDA, SQIVND (reference sequence). In DNA, the CDR3 is TGTGCCAGTAGTATAGGCGGGGTTCACACTGAAGCTTTCTTT. This encodes CASSIGGVHTEAFF.

Remarks on this clonotype: No conserved phenylalanine or tryptophan is present at the end of the CDR3, so a read error is the likely explanation. J is TRBJ1-2 and V is TRBV12-3 or TRBV12-4; a possible D gene is TRBD1 (5 bases). Between the trimmed V and J ends, which lost 2 bases and 3 bases, there was a span of 10 bases. The CDR3 spans 14 residues. The CDR3 sequence is CASSLWGRDYGYTL. The CDR3 DNA is TGTGCCAGCAGTTTATGGGGCAGGGACTATGGCTACACCTTA.

V usage is TRBV6-1 and J usage is TRBJ2-1; no clear D gene. CDR1 and CDR2 (germline): MNHNS, SASEGT. This CDR3 has 15 residues. V was shortened by 5 bases and J by 7 bases, with 18 bases between the two germline ends. CDR3 residues: CASSLFRVAINEQFF. The CDR3 DNA reads as TGTGCCAGCAGTTTATTCCGGGTGGCTATTAATGAGCAGTTCTTC.

Comment on this clonotype: One base away lies a much larger clone, so this may be a sequencing read error. This chain links TRBV20-1 with TRBJ1-4; the D is unclear. The CDR3 totals 14 residues. From germline, CDR1 is DFQATT and CDR2 SNEGSKA (reference sequence). The DNA of the CDR3 is TGCAGTGCTAGCCCCGTCGCAACTAATGCAAAACTGTTTTTT. It specifies CSASPVATNAKLFF.

This clonotype occurred a few times. The V call is TRBV6-2 or TRBV6-3, the J call TRBJ2-7; D gene unclear. This CDR3 comprises 11 residues. Trimming took 5 bases from V and 3 from J, leaving 5 bases between them. CDR1 is MNHEY and CDR2 is SVGEGT in the germline V gene. The CDR3 protein is CASSQYYEQYF. In DNA, the CDR3 is TGTGCCAGCAGTCAATACTACGAGCAGTACTTC.

There are many counts of this clonotype. The gene calls are TRBV28 and TRBJ1-1; perhaps TRBD1 as D (5 bases). Germline-derived CDR1 and CDR2 are MDHEN and SYDVKM. The CDR3 consists of 13 residues. V was trimmed by 10 bases and J by 0 bases, leaving 12 bases between them. The CDR3 reads CAIQGLMNTEAFF. CDR3 nucleotides: TGTGCCATCCAGGGCCTCATGAACACTGAAGCTTTCTTT. The variable domain in full, with the rest retrieved from reference TRBV28 and TRBJ1-1, is DVKVTQSSRYLVKRTGEKVFLECVQDMDHENMFWYRQDPGLGLRLIYFSYDVKMKEKGDIPEGYSVSREKKERFSLILESASTNQTSMYLCAIQGLMNTEAFFGQGTRLTVV.

The J gene is TRBJ2-3, the V gene TRBV4-2; 11 bases map to TRBD2. Germline assignment: CDR1 LGHNA and CDR2 YNFKEQ. The CDR3 has 20 amino acids. V was clipped by 1 base and J by 4 bases; unmatched bases: 16. CDR3 protein: CASSQVVGVSTSGTPDTQYF. CDR3 DNA sequence: TGTGCCAGCAGCCAAGTGGTCGGGGTCTCGACTAGCGGGACCCCAGATACGCAGTATTTT.

With regard to this clonotype: Given a much more abundant clone one base away, this may be a read error. The chain couples TRBV20-1 to TRBJ2-1; 7 bases line up with TRBD2. CDR1 is DFQATT, CDR2 SNEGSKA, per germline (reference sequence). The CDR3 totals 13 residues. The CDR3 loop is CSARGGLGNEKFF. CDR3 sequence (DNA): TGCAGTGCTAGAGGTGGACTAGGAAATGAGAAGTTCTTC.

CDR3 region: CSASGRDRNTGELFF. The CDR3 nucleotides are TGCAGTGCTAGTGGGCGGGACAGGAACACCGGGGAGCTGTTTTTT. The chain uses TRBV20-1 and TRBJ2-2; D perhaps matches TRBD1 (7 bases). Deletions cut 3 bases from V and 1 base from J, with 12 bases between. The germline gives CDR1 DFQATT, CDR2 SNEGSKA (reference sequence). This CDR3 contains 15 residues.

This clonotype has only a few counts. The chain recombines TRBV4-1 with TRBJ2-5; D perhaps matches TRBD2 (5 bases). V lost 0 bases and J 7 bases, leaving 6 bases between the germline ends. The CDR3 totals 12 residues. Germline CDR1 and CDR2: MGHRA and YSYEKL. In DNA form, the CDR3 reads TGCGCCAGCAGCCAAGAAGGGAGGACCCAGTACTTC. Translating it yields CASSQEGRTQYF.

In regard to this clonotype: A much larger clonotype is one base distant, so this may be a read error. The rearrangement links TRBV28 to TRBJ2-7; D remains unclear. V was shortened by 9 bases and J by 4 bases, with 10 bases between the two germline ends. CDR3 size: 11 residues. Germline V lookup: CDR1 MDHEN, CDR2 SYDVKM. The CDR3 protein is CARSPKYEQYF. DNA for the CDR3: TGTGCCAGAAGTCCCAAATACGAGCAGTACTTC.

The chain has TRBV20-1 and TRBJ1-1; no reliable D call. CDR1 and CDR2 from the germline V gene are DFQATT and SNEGSKA (reference sequence). Trimming left V 1 base short and J 0 bases short, with 12 bases between. CDR3 size: 15 residues. The CDR3, as DNA: TGCAGTGCTAGAGCCCTGACAAGAATGAACACTGAAGCTTTCTTT. Protein sequence: CSARALTRMNTEAFF.

The rearrangement links TRBV20-1 to TRBJ2-7, with 8 bases matching TRBD1. Germline V lookup: CDR1 DFQATT, CDR2 SNEGSKA (reference sequence). Losses at the gene ends were 1 base for V and 7 bases for J; bases not matched to a gene: 9. This CDR3 is built from 14 residues. CDR3 amino acids: CSARASQGAWEQYF. The CDR3 DNA reads TGCAGTGCTAGAGCTTCGCAGGGGGCATGGGAGCAGTACTTC.

Regarding this clonotype: Being one base from a much bigger clone, this may be a read error. The chain uses TRBV6-5 and TRBJ2-7; 7 bases match TRBD1. V trimming: 4 bases; J trimming: 5 bases; junction bases outside the gene matches: 11. The CDR3 runs 15 residues. The V gene's germline CDR1 is MNHEY and CDR2 SVGAGI. The CDR3: CASSFQTGPVHEQYF. Here the CDR3 DNA reads TGTGCCAGCAGTTTCCAGACAGGGCCGGTACACGAGCAGTACTTC.

This clonotype was recorded a few times. The rearrangement uses TRBV20-1 and TRBJ2-1, with 11 nucleotides matching TRBD2. Losses at the gene ends were 2 bases for V and 2 bases for J; bases not matched to a gene: 2. The length of the CDR3 is 15 residues. Germline assignment: CDR1 DFQATT and CDR2 SNEGSKA (reference sequence). The CDR3 loop reads CSARKLAGAYNEQFF. DNA of the CDR3: TGCAGTGCTAGAAAACTAGCGGGAGCCTACAATGAGCAGTTCTTC.

This clonotype showed up just a few times. The chain links TRBV20-1 to TRBJ2-5; D call uncertain. Germline CDR1 DFQATT, CDR2 SNEGSKA (reference sequence). The CDR3 extends over 13 amino acids. The ends were cut back, 4 bases at V and 3 bases at J, with 12 bases in the middle. The CDR3 DNA reads as TGCAGTGCTACAGACCAAAAGGAAGAGACCCAGTACTTC. Protein: CSATDQKEETQYF.

In its sample, this clonotype was seen a few times. The junction departs from germline at one end; a sequencing error may be responsible. The V and J genes are TRBV28 and TRBJ1-2, with 8 bases fitting TRBD1. Germline CDR1 is MDHEN and CDR2 is SYDVKM. CDR3 length: 12 residues. This CDR3 reads CASSLWTGEICF. The CDR3 coding sequence is TGTGCCAGCAGTTTATGGACAGGGGAGATTTGCTTC.

The chain joins TRBV20-1 to TRBJ1-1, with 8 bases that match TRBD1. The J segment lost 5 bases and the V segment lost 6 bases, leaving 8 bases of the junction unmatched. The CDR3 loop spans 13 amino acids. The germline V gene encodes CDR1 DFQATT and CDR2 SNEGSKA (reference sequence). In nucleotides, the CDR3 is TGCAGTGCGTCCAGGGGGCGGAGGACTGAAGCTTTCTTT. Translated: CSASRGRRTEAFF.

The rearrangement uses TRBV6-1 and TRBJ2-1; 8 nucleotides align to TRBD2. The CDR3 is 15 amino acids. Looked up from germline, CDR1 is MNHNS and CDR2 is SASEGT. V shed 10 bases, J shed 0 bases, and the junction held 8 bases outside the gene matches. CDR3: CAISGTPSSYNEQFF. CDR3 bases: TGTGCCATTAGCGGGACTCCTTCCTCCTACAATGAGCAGTTCTTC.

The chain couples TRBV6-1 to TRBJ1-4; D is undetermined. The CDR3 has 14 residues. Trimming took off 5 bases at V and 4 bases at J, with 11 bases between the two ends. The germline V gene has CDR1 MNHNS and CDR2 SASEGT. The CDR3 is CASSQHEYNEKLFF. The CDR3 DNA reads TGTGCCAGCAGTCAGCACGAATATAATGAAAAACTGTTTTTT.